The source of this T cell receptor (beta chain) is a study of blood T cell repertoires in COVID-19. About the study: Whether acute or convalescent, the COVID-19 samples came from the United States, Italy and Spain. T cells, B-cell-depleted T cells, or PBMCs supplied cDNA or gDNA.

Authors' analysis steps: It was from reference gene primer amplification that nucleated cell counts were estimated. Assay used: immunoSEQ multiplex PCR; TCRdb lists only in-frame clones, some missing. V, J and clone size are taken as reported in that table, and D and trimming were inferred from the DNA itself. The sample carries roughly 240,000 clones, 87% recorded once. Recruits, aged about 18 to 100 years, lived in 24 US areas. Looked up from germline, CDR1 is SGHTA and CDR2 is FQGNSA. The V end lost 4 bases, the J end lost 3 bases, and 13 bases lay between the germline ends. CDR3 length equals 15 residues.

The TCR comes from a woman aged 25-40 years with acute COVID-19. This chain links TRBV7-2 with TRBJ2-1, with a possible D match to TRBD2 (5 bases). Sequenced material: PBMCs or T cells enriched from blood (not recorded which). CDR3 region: CASSSTGILYNEQFF. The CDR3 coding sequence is TGTGCCAGCAGCTCGACCGGGATCCTCTACAATGAGCAGTTCTTC.